The entry below gives a single T cell receptor beta chain sequence along with its context. Its cognate antigen has yet to be identified. No base-level quality is on record; no much larger clone is a single base apart. The cohort consisted of 666 healthy bone marrow donors. Cohort members were all nominally healthy when sampled, although unrecorded immune exposures were likely present. The donor tested CMV seropositive, placing the donor among the 250 to 300 seropositive members of the cohort. Every donor gave a peripheral blood sample, and the peripheral blood mononuclear cells from that sample were used for TCR beta sequencing. Genomic DNA extraction from the blood cell samples was performed with the Qiagen DNeasy Blood Extraction Kit. This sample stems from a study of cytomegalovirus exposure and HLA in healthy donors (dated by TCRdb to about 2017). Regarding the complete study: According to an earlier analysis of a few hundred of the donors, about 180 million T cells yielded some 120 million unique TCR beta sequences and more than 250 Gb of sequence data. Among the roughly 380 genotyped donors, approximately 82% belonged to the genetic ancestry cluster associated with self-reported Caucasian donors. Donor age, sex, ethnicity and CMV serostatus were collected together with the repertoire data. The study aimed to test whether cataloging public T cell receptors could reveal signatures of past pathogen exposure. Four or five DR-DQ haplotypes were handled as single units for association and clustering because linkage in the cohort was strong. To predict cytomegalovirus infection status, the study combined high-throughput TCR immunosequencing, statistical association of individual TCRs with disease status, and machine learning. Along with the roughly 610-subject first cohort, a separate validation cohort of over a hundred different subjects was used. In a later genetic analysis, genome-wide SNP genotypes for about 65% of the roughly 700 donors were used, and that subset was treated as a discovery cohort. HLA typing covered class I and class II loci at four-digit resolution. All discovery cohort repertoires had been generated on a single sequencing platform. Using immunosequencing, the study profiled T cell repertoires from approximately 700 subjects and related those repertoires to cytomegalovirus serostatus. A later analysis re-examined previously published TCR beta repertoires from just over 650 donors and added high-resolution HLA genotyping to investigate patterns of TCR occurrence. The later analysis used no new phenotypic data to find candidate immune exposures, relying instead on TCR beta sequences and their occurrence across donors. The number of donors typed differed by locus, with about 629-640 for A, B, C, DRB1 and DQB1, 522 for DQA1, 600 to 610 for DPA1, and approximately 470 for DPB1. An early release that covered approximately 600 HLA-typed donors contained 250 to 350 gigabases of sequencing data and about 84 million unique TCR sequences. An earlier analysis of 587 of the donors applied high-throughput TCR beta sequencing to assess whether each TCR beta V gene segment acted as functional or pseudogenic. Among some 410 genotyped donors of the cohort, an average of around 240,000 unique TCR beta nucleotide sequences were sequenced per donor, roughly a sixth of them non-productive.

On the study overall, not on this receptor specifically: The 87-base-pair reads could not distinguish some IMGT-functional V segments, including TRBV6-2 and TRBV6-3, so those segments were excluded. Linkage disequilibrium might explain the correlated functional status among segregating V segments, but an unknown experimental factor could not be excluded. The authors suggested that the approach could potentially be generalized to other disease states and immunological phenotypes. Specific HLA alleles were associated with 15,000 to 20,000 TCR beta sequences at a false discovery rate of 0.05 in a later analysis. A cluster of highly shared sequence variants was judged likely to be a technical artifact of the sequencing pipeline. A later analysis found that HLA-associated TCR beta chains were more clonally expanded and had lower generation probabilities than equally common non-associated chains. A further reported finding was that TCR beta sequences accurately predicted the HLA-A and HLA-B alleles for most subjects in the first cohort. HLA typing was unavailable for some donors at each locus, so association tests used only the typed subset. In both the original and validation cohorts, the classifier was reported to diagnose cytomegalovirus status with high specificity and sensitivity. Because counts were too low, some 17 rarely observed V segments, including chromosome 9 orphons, were left out of the earlier analysis of some 640 of the donors. CMV serostatus was the only immune exposure information available for the cohort. The study gave a list of some 150 TCR beta chains associated with cytomegalovirus. Roughly uniform sequencing depth across donors was assumed in presence/absence analyses, although this assumption may not hold. Only TCR beta chains were sequenced in this cohort, and the absence of alpha or paired-chain data limited detectable features. Strong co-occurrence of HLA alleles, especially DR and DQ, made assigning TCR associations to individual alleles difficult. A later genetic analysis reported fewer N-insertions in productive TCRs among donors in an Asian-associated ancestry cluster than the roughly 700-donor mean. While some public TCRs were present in many individuals, most TCR sequences turned up only very rarely across donors. In vitro tests confirmed that a few of the cytomegalovirus-associated TCR beta chains recognize cytomegalovirus antigens. According to a later analysis, TCR association rates differed among HLA loci, with DRB1 alleles showing the most associated TCRs and HLA-C alleles showing the fewest. In a later analysis, most CMV-associated TCR beta chains were found to appear HLA-restricted, with HLA associations seemingly driven largely by CMV exposure. V-gene and J-gene trimming of TCR beta chains was associated with a missense DCLRE1C variant in a later genetic analysis, and the association was replicated in an independent cohort. A later analysis reported that several top co-occurrence clusters appeared linked to parvovirus B19, influenza, CMV and Epstein-Barr virus. In an earlier analysis of approximately 590 of the donors, most TCR beta V segments appeared in productive rearrangements about 87% or about 30% of the time, broadly matching IMGT annotations.

The library was generated by the immunoSEQ multiplex PCR assay. A mixture of 60 forward primers for TCR Vbeta segments and 13 reverse primers for TCR Jbeta segments was used in the multiplex PCR. A multiplex PCR assay on genomic DNA amplified the CDR3 region of rearranged TCR beta genes. The amplified TCR beta libraries were sequenced on the Illumina HiSeq System as 87-base-pair reads. Per the source publication's procedure: A later analysis counted about 80 million unique TCR beta chains across the roughly 700 repertoires, and roughly 11 million of these chains were shared by at least two donors. Raw reads were error-corrected and collapsed into unique sequences with a nearest-neighbor algorithm that merged closely related sequences to remove PCR and sequencing errors. CDR3 sequences were aligned to IMGT reference sequences to assign V, D and J gene segments. For a sequence to be retained, at least a six-nucleotide match to both a V gene segment and a J gene segment was required. A rearrangement counted as productive if the CDR3 had no stop codons and remained in frame with V and J, and every other rearrangement counted as non-productive. CDR3 was defined according to IMGT convention as the region running from the second conserved V-encoded cysteine to the conserved J-encoded phenylalanine. Sequences without an unambiguous match to a single V gene segment were excluded from the earlier analysis of over 500 of the donors. An earlier analysis of fewer than 650 of the donors classified V segments as functional when productive rearrangements were above 56.7% and as segregating when the standard deviation between donors was above 5%. A statistical classification framework was developed to diagnose cytomegalovirus status using the catalog of TCR beta chain sequences. V and J gene assignment, in a later analysis, came from comparing TCR nucleotide sequences with IMGT/GENE-DB human TR gene sequences. In a later analysis, CDR3 sequences and most-parsimonious VDJ recombination scenarios were assigned using the TCRdist pipeline. In a later analysis, each TCR beta chain was defined by its CDR3 amino acid sequence together with its V-gene family, and reads without a unique V-gene family were excluded. In a later analysis, fewer than 600 highly shared, low-generation-probability nucleotide sequences were removed to address suspected cross-contamination and a sequencing artifact. For each public chain, a later analysis derived a clonal expansion index from normalized ranks of inferred template counts within each repertoire. In a later analysis, generation probabilities were computed using a VDJ recombination model fitted to out-of-frame rearrangements, and the results were checked against IGoR. A later analysis scored TCR-TCR, TCR-HLA and TCR-CMV co-occurrence with hypergeometric tests, applying a repertoire-size bias correction to TCR pairs. A later analysis estimated false discovery rates by permuting HLA or CMV assignments 20 times. In a later analysis, co-occurring TCRs were grouped using DBSCAN, and TCRdist sequence similarity was added for clustering within HLA-allele-positive subsets. Repertoires with fewer than 30,000 or more than 120,000 public chains were left out of co-occurrence clustering, as were a handful of repertoires with anomalous nucleotide sharing. This is the immuneACCESS table as TCRdb keeps it, with only in-frame sequences that have V and J called. A part of the clones is gone; compared with another copy, unresolved V genes explain less than half, and the rest is unexplained. V, J and clone size are taken as reported in that table, and D and trimming were inferred from the DNA itself. In all, the sample holds approximately 100,000 clones, and over 60% of those were seen once. The ten largest clones capture roughly 4.9% of the sample.

The germline V gene (reference sequence) provides CDR1 PRHDT and CDR2 FYEKMQ. Compared with germline, V lacks 5 bases and J lacks 1 base; bases without a gene match: 9. Its CDR3 holds 16 amino acids, cysteine through phenylalanine. The entry retains the CDR3 DNA only, 48 bases that are in frame from base 1. The sequence derives from a woman aged 18-35 years in good health and CMV-seropositive. The sample comprised PBMCs. The sequence joins TRBV13 to TRBJ1-1; 8 of the junction bases match TRBD1. The bases read TGTGCCAGCAGCGTCAACCTAGGGACAGGGAACACTGAAGCTTTCTTT. This gives the protein CASSVNLGTGNTEAFF. The full variable domain, with segments outside the CDR3 supplied by the reference TRBV13 and TRBJ1-1 proteins, appears as AAGVIQSPRHLIKEKRETATLKCYPIPRHDTVYWYQQGPGQDPQFLISFYEKMQSDKGSIPDRFSAQQFSDYHSELNMSSLELGDSALYFCASSVNLGTGNTEAFFGQGTRLTVV.